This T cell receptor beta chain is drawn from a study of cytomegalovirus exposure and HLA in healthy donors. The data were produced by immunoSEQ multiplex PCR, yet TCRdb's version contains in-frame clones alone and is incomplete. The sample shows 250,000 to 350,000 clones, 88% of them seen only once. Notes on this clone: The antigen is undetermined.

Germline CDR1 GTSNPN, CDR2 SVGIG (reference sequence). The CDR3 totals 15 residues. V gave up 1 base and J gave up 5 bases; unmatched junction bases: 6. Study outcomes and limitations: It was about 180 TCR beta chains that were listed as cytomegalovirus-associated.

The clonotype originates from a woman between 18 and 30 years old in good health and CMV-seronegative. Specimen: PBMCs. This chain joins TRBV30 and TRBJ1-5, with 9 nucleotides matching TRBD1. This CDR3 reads CAWSAEGQGHQPQHF. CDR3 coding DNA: TGTGCCTGGAGTGCCGAGGGACAGGGACATCAGCCCCAGCATTTT.